Below, 11 T cell receptor beta chains from the same sample are listed, as sequenced in a study of T-cell memory formation after mild COVID-19 (dated by TCRdb to about 2021). The library came from 5' RACE. Sequencing was performed on an Illumina NovaSeq 6000. TCRdb trimmed the raw reads at Q25, called clones with MiXCR and kept productive beta chains. Each entry is one CDR3 protein sequence, shown with its most common DNA and genes. The sample contains around 200,000 distinct CDR3 sequences, roughly 10% of them found a single time. Jointly, the top ten make up roughly 3% of the sample. The sequenced sample was PBMCs or a T cell subset sorted from them (not recorded which). These receptors were obtained from a man aged 18-30 years who had mild COVID-19 (a few samples of this study predate the infection). The sample titles of this study are shuffled in the database, so cell type and time point are left out; the donor was told from shared clones.

This clonotype has only a few counts. The V gene is TRBV7-6, the J gene TRBJ2-5, with D unresolved. V lost 7 bases, J lost 5 bases, and 8 bases lay in between. CDR3 length: 11 amino acids. Germline values: CDR1 SGHVS, CDR2 FNYEAQ. The CDR3, as DNA: TGTGCCAGCACCCTATCGGAGACCCAGTACTTC. It translates to CASTLSETQYF.

This clonotype was observed at least ten times. The genes are TRBV7-9 and TRBJ1-6; tentatively, D is TRBD1 (5 bases). V was cut by 3 bases and J by 13 bases, with 13 bases left in between. There are 13 residues in the CDR3. Germline V gene sequence: CDR1 SEHNR, CDR2 FQNEAQ (reference sequence). In nucleotides, the CDR3 is TGTGCCAGCAGCTTCACCACCCAGGGCCCCCTCCACTTT. Protein sequence: CASSFTTQGPLHF. Filled out from reference TRBV7-9 and TRBJ1-6, the complete variable domain reads DTGVSQNPRHKITKRGQNVTFRCDPISEHNRLYWYRQTLGQGPEFLTYFQNEAQLEKSRLLSDRFSAERPKGSFSTLEIQRTEQGDSAMYLCASSFTTQGPLHFGNGTRLTVT.

The DNA for the CDR3 is TGCAGCGTTGAAGGGGGACAGGGAATGAACGGCTACACCTTC. Its translation is CSVEGGQGMNGYTF. The chain has TRBV29-1 and TRBJ1-2; 9 bases are a match to TRBD1. Germline V gene lookup returns CDR1 SQVTM and CDR2 ANQGSEA. The CDR3 spans 14 residues. The V and J ends lost 1 base and 8 bases, in that order; junction bases with no gene match: 8.

This clonotype was picked up a small number of times. This chain joins TRBV5-1 and TRBJ1-1, with 8 bases lining up with TRBD1. The CDR3 covers 14 residues. Germline-derived CDR1 and CDR2 are SGHRS and YFSETQ. The V gene end was trimmed by 4 bases and the J gene end by 0 bases; junction bases not matched to a gene: 2. CDR3 loop: CASSPDRVNTEAFF. The DNA of the CDR3 is TGCGCCAGCAGCCCGGACAGGGTGAACACTGAAGCTTTCTTT.

The gene calls are TRBV5-1 and TRBJ2-7; 7 bases align to TRBD2. Germline assignment: CDR1 SGHRS and CDR2 YFSETQ. The CDR3 has 15 residues. V was clipped by 4 bases and J by 0 bases; unmatched bases: 7. CDR3 DNA sequence: TGCGCCAGCAGCATAACTAGCGTGGACTCCTACGAGCAGTACTTC. It translates to CASSITSVDSYEQYF.

This sequence joins TRBV18 and TRBJ1-4; D is undetermined. This CDR3 region has 13 residues. Germline V gene lookup returns CDR1 KGHSH and CDR2 LQKENI. V lost 4 bases and J lost 8, with 11 bases in between. CDR3 bases: TGTGCCAGCTCACAGAGTGGACGGGAAAAACTGTTTTTT. This encodes CASSQSGREKLFF.

The rearrangement links TRBV5-1 to TRBJ2-6; no definite D call. The germline CDR1 and CDR2 sequences are SGHRS and YFSETQ. V was pared by 4 bases and J by 2 bases, with 10 bases between. The CDR3 has 15 amino acids. Written as DNA, the CDR3 is TGCGCCAGCAGCACCAATCCCGCTGGGGCCAACGTCCTGACTTTC. Protein sequence: CASSTNPAGANVLTF.

This clonotype has more than one count but fewer than ten. The chain recombines TRBV3-1 with TRBJ1-6; D possibly corresponds to TRBD1 (6 bases). Trimming stripped 1 base from V and 8 bases from J, with 9 bases between. From germline, CDR1 is LGHDT and CDR2 YNNKEL (reference sequence). CDR3 length equals 14 residues. This chain's CDR3 is CASSQGGQDSPLHF. The DNA of the CDR3 is TGTGCCAGCAGCCAAGGGGGGCAGGATTCACCCCTCCACTTT. Full variable domain (missing parts from reference TRBV3-1 and TRBJ1-6): DTAVSQTPKYLVTQMGNDKSIKCEQNLGHDTMYWYKQDSKKFLKIMFSYNNKELIINETVPNRFSPKSPDKAHLNLHINSLELGDSAVYFCASSQGGQDSPLHFGNGTRLTVT.

This clonotype has a handful of counts. V is TRBV6-5 and J is TRBJ2-6; D may be TRBD1 (5 bases). In germline, CDR1 is MNHEY, CDR2 SVGAGI. Trimming pared 11 bases from V and 1 base from J, leaving 9 bases between. The CDR3 contains 13 residues. This CDR3 reads CASGKSGANVLTF. The CDR3 nucleotides are TGTGCCTCAGGGAAATCTGGGGCCAACGTCCTGACTTTC.

This clonotype was found many times. This sequence joins TRBV5-1 and TRBJ2-7; D possibly corresponds to TRBD1 (7 bases). The V end lost 4 bases, the J end lost 4 bases, and 18 bases lay between the germline ends. Per the germline V gene, CDR1 is SGHRS and CDR2 is YFSETQ. This CDR3 comprises 15 residues. The CDR3 reads CASSRSATGTYEQYF. Here the CDR3 DNA reads TGCGCCAGCAGCCGTTCAGCGACAGGGACTTACGAGCAGTACTTC.

The chain combines TRBV20-1 with TRBJ2-3, with TRBD2 matching over 9 bases. With 2 bases clipped from V and 3 bases from J, the junction kept 3 bases outside the gene matches. Germline loops: CDR1 DFQATT, CDR2 SNEGSKA (reference sequence). This CDR3 region has 14 residues. This chain's CDR3 is CSARSGGPTDTQYF. CDR3 nucleotide sequence: TGCAGTGCTAGAAGCGGGGGGCCTACAGATACGCAGTATTTT.